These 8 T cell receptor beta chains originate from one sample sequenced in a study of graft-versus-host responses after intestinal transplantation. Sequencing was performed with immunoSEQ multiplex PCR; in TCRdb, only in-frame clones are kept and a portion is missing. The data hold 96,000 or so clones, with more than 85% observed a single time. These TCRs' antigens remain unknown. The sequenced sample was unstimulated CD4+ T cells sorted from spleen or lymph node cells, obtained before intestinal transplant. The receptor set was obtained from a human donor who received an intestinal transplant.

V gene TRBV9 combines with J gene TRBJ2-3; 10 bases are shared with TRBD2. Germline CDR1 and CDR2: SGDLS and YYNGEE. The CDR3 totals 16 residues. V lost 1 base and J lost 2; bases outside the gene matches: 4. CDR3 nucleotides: TGTGCCAGCAGCGTACTAGCGGGGGTCCCCACAGATACGCAGTATTTT. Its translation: CASSVLAGVPTDTQYF.

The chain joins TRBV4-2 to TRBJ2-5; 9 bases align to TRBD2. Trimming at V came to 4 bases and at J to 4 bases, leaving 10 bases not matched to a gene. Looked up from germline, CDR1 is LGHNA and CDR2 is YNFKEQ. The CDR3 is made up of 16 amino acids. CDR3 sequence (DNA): TGTGCCAGCAGCCTTTGGGAGGGCGGGAGGGCAGAGACCCAGTACTTC. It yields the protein CASSLWEGGRAETQYF.

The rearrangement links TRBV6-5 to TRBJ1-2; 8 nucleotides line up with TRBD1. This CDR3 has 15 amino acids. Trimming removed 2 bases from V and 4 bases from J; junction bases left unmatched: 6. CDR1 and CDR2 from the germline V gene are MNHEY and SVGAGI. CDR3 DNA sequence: TGTGCCAGCAGTTACCTAGGACAGGGAGGCTATGGCTACACCTTC. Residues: CASSYLGQGGYGYTF.

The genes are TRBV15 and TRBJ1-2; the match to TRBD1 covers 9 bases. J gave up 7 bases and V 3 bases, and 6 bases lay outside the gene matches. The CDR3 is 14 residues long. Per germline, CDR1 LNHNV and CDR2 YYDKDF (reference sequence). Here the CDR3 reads CATSSDGQGSGYTF. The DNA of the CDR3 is TGTGCCACCAGCAGCGATGGACAGGGGTCTGGCTACACCTTC.

CDR3 DNA: TGTGCCAGCAGCACCGGCGGGAGGCCCCACGAGCAGTACTTC. Amino acids: CASSTGGRPHEQYF. The gene calls are TRBV21-1 and TRBJ2-7; the table names TRBD2, a call not compared with the DNA. TRBV21-1 is a known pseudogene. This CDR3 is built from 14 residues.

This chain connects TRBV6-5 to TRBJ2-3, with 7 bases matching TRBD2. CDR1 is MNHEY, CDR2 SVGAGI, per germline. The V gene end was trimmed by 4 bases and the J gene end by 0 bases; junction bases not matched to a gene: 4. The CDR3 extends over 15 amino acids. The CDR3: CASSSPAGSTDTQYF. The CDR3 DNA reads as TGTGCCAGCAGTTCTCCAGCGGGGAGCACAGATACGCAGTATTTT.

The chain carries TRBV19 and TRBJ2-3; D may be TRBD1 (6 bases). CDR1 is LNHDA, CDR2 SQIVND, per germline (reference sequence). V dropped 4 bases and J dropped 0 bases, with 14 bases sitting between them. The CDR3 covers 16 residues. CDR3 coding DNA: TGTGCCAGTAGTAACCGTCCAGGACAGAGCACAGATACGCAGTATTTT. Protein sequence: CASSNRPGQSTDTQYF.

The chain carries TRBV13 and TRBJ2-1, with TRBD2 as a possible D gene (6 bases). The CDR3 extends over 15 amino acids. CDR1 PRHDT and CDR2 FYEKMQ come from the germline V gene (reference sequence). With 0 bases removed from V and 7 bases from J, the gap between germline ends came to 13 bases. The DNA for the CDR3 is TGTGCCAGCAGCTTAGGGGGAGGACTGACGAATGAGCAGTTCTTC. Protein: CASSLGGGLTNEQFF.